These T cell receptor beta chains were read from a single sample in a study of beta chain features in type 1 diabetes. The protocol was immunoSEQ multiplex PCR, while the TCRdb copy is restricted to in-frame clones and leaves out a portion. The sample records some 500,000 clones, 10% to 12% being singletons. Material: naive CD4+ T cells from blood. Receptors originate from a woman between 18 and 30 years old in good health. Each CDR3 is given with its conserved first and last residue. A D gene is named only where the DNA matches it firmly. Size tells how often a clone was seen (once, few, many) or the class of an expanded clone, and some rows leave it out.

cdr3_nt: TGTGCCAGCAGCGTAGCTTTACAGGGGATATCTGGCTACACCTTC; cdr3_aa: CASSVALQGISGYTF; j_call: TRBJ1-2; d_call: TRBD1; clone_size: few; v_call: TRBV9
cdr3_nt: TGTGCCAGCAGCTTAGGCCGGGGGCTCTACAATGAGCAGTTCTTC; cdr3_aa: CASSLGRGLYNEQFF; j_call: TRBJ2-1; d_call: .; clone_size: few; v_call: TRBV11-2
cdr3_nt: TGTGCCAGCTCACCACCACAGGGGAATAATTCACCCCTCCACTTT; cdr3_aa: CASSPPQGNNSPLHF; j_call: TRBJ1-6; d_call: TRBD1; clone_size: .; v_call: TRBV18
cdr3_nt: TGTGCCAGCAGCGTATACGACGGACAAAGGCGCAACAATGAGCAGTTCTTC; cdr3_aa: CASSVYDGQRRNNEQFF; j_call: TRBJ2-1; d_call: .; clone_size: few; v_call: TRBV9
cdr3_nt: TGTGCCAGCAGCGGGGCGGGACCGGTCCAATACAATGAGCAGTTCTTC; cdr3_aa: CASSGAGPVQYNEQFF; j_call: TRBJ2-1; d_call: .; clone_size: .; v_call: TRBV7-2
cdr3_nt: TGTGCCAGCAGCCCACTAGCGGGGTCCTACAATGAGCAGTTCTTC; cdr3_aa: CASSPLAGSYNEQFF; j_call: TRBJ2-1; d_call: TRBD2; clone_size: .; v_call: TRBV7-3
cdr3_nt: TGCAGCGTTTGTGGTGGGGAGCAAAAACTGTTTTTT; cdr3_aa: CSVCGGEQKLFF; j_call: TRBJ1-4; d_call: .; clone_size: .; v_call: TRBV29-1
cdr3_nt: TGTGCCAGCAGTGGGGGAGGGGGCCTGGACACCGGGGAGCTGTTTTTT; cdr3_aa: CASSGGGGLDTGELFF; j_call: TRBJ2-2; d_call: .; clone_size: few; v_call: TRBV25-1
cdr3_nt: TGTGCCAGCACCAGGTCCGGGGCCAACGTCCTGACTTTC; cdr3_aa: CASTRSGANVLTF; j_call: TRBJ2-6; d_call: .; clone_size: few; v_call: TRBV2
cdr3_nt: TGTGCCAGCAGCTTGTGGTGGTTGGGGCGGGAGACCCAGTACTTC; cdr3_aa: CASSLWWLGRETQYF; j_call: TRBJ2-5; d_call: .; clone_size: .; v_call: TRBV5-6
cdr3_nt: TGTGCCACCAGCAGAGTCCACTCGGCGGGAGTACCCTACGAGCAGTACTTC; cdr3_aa: CATSRVHSAGVPYEQYF; j_call: TRBJ2-7; d_call: TRBD2; clone_size: .; v_call: TRBV15
cdr3_nt: TGTGCCAGCAGTCCCGGACGTAACTGGGAGACCCAGTACTTC; cdr3_aa: CASSPGRNWETQYF; j_call: TRBJ2-5; d_call: .; clone_size: .; v_call: TRBV2
cdr3_nt: TGTGCCAGCAGCACGAATGAGCAGTTCTTC; cdr3_aa: CASSTNEQFF; j_call: TRBJ2-1; d_call: .; clone_size: once; v_call: TRBV7-9
cdr3_nt: TGTGCCAGCAGCCTACTAGCGGGGCTTGAGACCCAGTACTTC; cdr3_aa: CASSLLAGLETQYF; j_call: TRBJ2-5; d_call: TRBD2; clone_size: few; v_call: TRBV5-5
cdr3_nt: TGTGCCTCGACTTCGACAGGCTACGAGCAGTACTTC; cdr3_aa: CASTSTGYEQYF; j_call: TRBJ2-7; d_call: .; clone_size: .; v_call: TRBV6-5
cdr3_nt: TGTGCCAGTAACGTGGGAGGGTTACGTGGCTACACCTTC; cdr3_aa: CASNVGGLRGYTF; j_call: TRBJ1-2; d_call: .; clone_size: few; v_call: TRBV19
cdr3_nt: TGCGCCAGCAGCCAAGGCGGGGGGCGAAAAGATACGCAGTATTTT; cdr3_aa: CASSQGGGRKDTQYF; j_call: TRBJ2-3; d_call: TRBD2; clone_size: few; v_call: TRBV4-3
cdr3_nt: TGTGCCAGCCGAGGCAGGGGCTTATCGGGGACCGGGGAGCTGTTTTTT; cdr3_aa: CASRGRGLSGTGELFF; j_call: TRBJ2-2; d_call: .; clone_size: few; v_call: TRBV28
cdr3_nt: TGTGCCAGCAGCTCACGGGGACAGGGCAATGAGCAGTTCTTC; cdr3_aa: CASSSRGQGNEQFF; j_call: TRBJ2-1; d_call: TRBD1; clone_size: .; v_call: TRBV5-4
cdr3_nt: TGTGCCAGCAGCCCTAGCGGGAGAAACACCGGGGAGCTGTTTTTT; cdr3_aa: CASSPSGRNTGELFF; j_call: TRBJ2-2; d_call: TRBD2; clone_size: .; v_call: TRBV27
cdr3_nt: TGCGCCAGCAGCCAAGATACACTTACCTACGAGCAGTACTTC; cdr3_aa: CASSQDTLTYEQYF; j_call: TRBJ2-7; d_call: .; clone_size: few; v_call: TRBV4-3
cdr3_nt: TGCAGCGTTGAGGAGGACTATGGCTACACCTTC; cdr3_aa: CSVEEDYGYTF; j_call: TRBJ1-2; d_call: .; clone_size: .; v_call: TRBV29-1
cdr3_nt: TGTGCCTGGAGTGGAGGGCAGACCAATGAAAAACTGTTTTTT; cdr3_aa: CAWSGGQTNEKLFF; j_call: TRBJ1-4; d_call: .; clone_size: .; v_call: TRBV30
cdr3_nt: TGTGCCAGCAGCGTACTACAGGCTGGAGATACGCAGTATTTT; cdr3_aa: CASSVLQAGDTQYF; j_call: TRBJ2-3; d_call: .; clone_size: .; v_call: TRBV9
cdr3_nt: TGTGCCAGCAGCGGATCTGGACAGCTGAGCTCCTACAATGAGCAGTTCTTC; cdr3_aa: CASSGSGQLSSYNEQFF; j_call: TRBJ2-1; d_call: .; clone_size: few; v_call: TRBV9
cdr3_nt: TGTGCCAGCAGCTTAATCGGGACTACGCGTCCTGAGCAGTTCTTC; cdr3_aa: CASSLIGTTRPEQFF; j_call: TRBJ2-1; d_call: TRBD2; clone_size: few; v_call: TRBV7-3
cdr3_nt: TGTGCCAGCAGCTTAACGCGATCTAGCGGGGGGAACCAGTTCTTC; cdr3_aa: CASSLTRSSGGNQFF; j_call: TRBJ2-1; d_call: TRBD2; clone_size: .; v_call: TRBV7-3
cdr3_nt: TGCGCCAGCAGCCAACGACTAGCACCGGAGACCCAGTACTTC; cdr3_aa: CASSQRLAPETQYF; j_call: TRBJ2-5; d_call: TRBD2; clone_size: .; v_call: TRBV4-3
cdr3_nt: TGTGCCAGCAGCACTCGGGACAGGGTATTGGAAAACATTCAGTACTTC; cdr3_aa: CASSTRDRVLENIQYF; j_call: TRBJ2-4; d_call: TRBD1; clone_size: .; v_call: TRBV5-4
cdr3_nt: TGTGCCATCAAAGGGGCCGGGGAGCAGTACTTC; cdr3_aa: CAIKGAGEQYF; j_call: TRBJ2-7; d_call: .; clone_size: .; v_call: TRBV10-3
cdr3_nt: TGTGCCAGCTCACCTTCGGTTGGACAGGGGTCCAATGAGCAGTTCTTC; cdr3_aa: CASSPSVGQGSNEQFF; j_call: TRBJ2-1; d_call: TRBD1; clone_size: few; v_call: TRBV18
cdr3_nt: TGTGCCAGCAGTCCCCGGACAGGGCCGGGTCAGCCCCAGCATTTT; cdr3_aa: CASSPRTGPGQPQHF; j_call: TRBJ1-5; d_call: TRBD1; clone_size: .; v_call: TRBV27
cdr3_nt: TGTGCCATCAGTGAGGGGTCAACCCAGTACTTC; cdr3_aa: CAISEGSTQYF; j_call: TRBJ2-5; d_call: .; clone_size: few; v_call: TRBV10-3
cdr3_nt: TGTGCCAGCAGCTTGGCCGAGGTAGATACGCAGTATTTT; cdr3_aa: CASSLAEVDTQYF; j_call: TRBJ2-3; d_call: .; clone_size: .; v_call: TRBV5-4
cdr3_nt: TGTGCCAGCAGCACACGACAGGGGCGTTTCGAGACCCAGTACTTC; cdr3_aa: CASSTRQGRFETQYF; j_call: TRBJ2-5; d_call: TRBD1; clone_size: few; v_call: TRBV9
cdr3_nt: TGTGCCATCAGTGTACGGCAGGCAGGAACTAGTGAGCAGTACTTC; cdr3_aa: CAISVRQAGTSEQYF; j_call: TRBJ2-7; d_call: .; clone_size: few; v_call: TRBV10-3
cdr3_nt: TGTGCCAGCAGACCTACGTTCATCTCTGGAAACACCATATATTTT; cdr3_aa: CASRPTFISGNTIYF; j_call: TRBJ1-3; d_call: .; clone_size: few; v_call: TRBV7-9
cdr3_nt: TGTGCCAGCAGCCAAGAGTCGTTTGGCCTAGCGGGGATCCATGAGCAGTTCTTC; cdr3_aa: CASSQESFGLAGIHEQFF; j_call: TRBJ2-1; d_call: TRBD2; clone_size: .; v_call: TRBV14
cdr3_nt: TGCAGCGTTGGTGGGGACAGGGGTGGCTACACCTTC; cdr3_aa: CSVGGDRGGYTF; j_call: TRBJ1-2; d_call: TRBD1; clone_size: .; v_call: TRBV29-1
cdr3_nt: TGCGCCAGCAGCTTGGTGGGCACCGTAACCGAGACCCAGTACTTC; cdr3_aa: CASSLVGTVTETQYF; j_call: TRBJ2-5; d_call: .; clone_size: few; v_call: TRBV5-1
cdr3_nt: TGTGCCAGCAGCCCCGACATATACACTGAAGCTTTCTTT; cdr3_aa: CASSPDIYTEAFF; j_call: TRBJ1-1; d_call: .; clone_size: few; v_call: TRBV7-9
cdr3_nt: TGTGCCAGCAGCTTCGACCGTGGAGATACGCAGTATTTT; cdr3_aa: CASSFDRGDTQYF; j_call: TRBJ2-3; d_call: .; clone_size: .; v_call: TRBV7-2
cdr3_nt: TGCGCCAGCAGCTTTGAGGCGCGGGAGCAGTACTTC; cdr3_aa: CASSFEAREQYF; j_call: TRBJ2-7; d_call: .; clone_size: few; v_call: TRBV5-1
cdr3_nt: TGTGCCAGCAGTTATCAAACAGGGGTAGGGGAGCAGTACTTC; cdr3_aa: CASSYQTGVGEQYF; j_call: TRBJ2-7; d_call: TRBD1; clone_size: .; v_call: TRBV6-5
cdr3_nt: TGTGCCAGCAGTGACCCCGGGACAGGTCGAGATACGCAGTATTTT; cdr3_aa: CASSDPGTGRDTQYF; j_call: TRBJ2-3; d_call: TRBD1; clone_size: few; v_call: TRBV6-4